This T cell receptor beta chain was profiled in a study of blood T cell repertoires in COVID-19. Looking at the study overall: The study drew acute and convalescent COVID-19 samples from the United States, Italy and Spain.

Losses at the gene ends were 2 bases for V and 12 bases for J; bases not matched to a gene: 4. This CDR3 is 13 amino acids long. CDR1 is LGHNA and CDR2 is YSLEER in the germline V gene. The data were produced by immunoSEQ multiplex PCR, yet TCRdb's version contains in-frame clones alone and is incomplete. The sample lists roughly 73,000 clones, around 83% occurring once. Source material: peripheral blood. The chain carries TRBV4-3 and TRBJ1-6, with 7 bases fitting TRBD1. The sequence derives from a man between 65 and 80 years old with active COVID-19. The CDR3 sequence: CASSQHRGGPLHF. CDR3 nucleotide sequence: TGCGCCAGCAGCCAACACAGGGGTGGACCCCTCCACTTT.